This is a list of T cell receptor beta chains from one sample in a study of response to subunit inactivated influenza vaccine. TCRdb re-derived calls from the RT-PCR reads in MiXCR, one entry per CDR3 protein. The top ten clones hold 11% of a sample with 630,000 or so distinct CDR3 sequences, roughly 14% of them seen once. This specimen was PBMCs from blood, taken approximately 13 days after vaccination. The origin of the receptors is a man over 45 who received an inactivated influenza vaccine. CDR3s include the opening cysteine and the closing phenylalanine or tryptophan. The D gene is left open where the match is weak. Expanded clones are given a class, and other clones once, few, many or no size at all.

CDR3nt	CDR3aa	j_gene	v_gene	d_gene	abundance
TGTGCCAGCGGACTAGCGGGGGAGAGCACAGATACGCAGTATTTT	CASGLAGESTDTQYF	TRBJ2-3	TRBV21-1	-	few
TGTGCCAGCGGGGGGGACGACACCGGGGAGCTGTTTTTT	CASGGDDTGELFF	TRBJ2-2	TRBV28	TRBD2	-
TGCGCCAGCAGCCAAGATTACCGGGTCCCCTCAGATACGCAGTATTTT	CASSQDYRVPSDTQYF	TRBJ2-3	TRBV4-3	-	-
TGTGCCAGTAGTATCACGGCGGGTAGCACAGATACGCAGTATTTT	CASSITAGSTDTQYF	TRBJ2-3	TRBV19	-	few
TGTGCCAGCAGACCAGTTGGGGGTGTCATGAACACTGAAGCTTTCTTT	CASRPVGGVMNTEAFF	TRBJ1-1	TRBV12-3/TRBV12-4	-	few
TGTGCCAGCAGTGACGTCCGCTACGAGCAGTACTTC	CASSDVRYEQYF	TRBJ2-7	TRBV25-1	-	-
TGTGCCACCAGCAGACGGGGTGGAGATACGCAGTATTTT	CATSRRGGDTQYF	TRBJ2-3	TRBV15	-	-
TGCGCCAGCAGCCACCCCCCATGGAGGAGCAATCAGCCCCAGCATTTT	CASSHPPWRSNQPQHF	TRBJ1-5	TRBV4-1	-	few
TGTGCCAGCAGCTTAAGCTACTTTTACGAGCAGTACTTC	CASSLSYFYEQYF	TRBJ2-7	TRBV11-2	-	many
TGTGCCAGCAGTTCTCTCAGGGGGCACGAGCAGTACTTC	CASSSLRGHEQYF	TRBJ2-7	TRBV28	TRBD1	-
TGTGCCAGCAGTGAGAGACAGGGCACTGAAGCTTTCTTT	CASSERQGTEAFF	TRBJ1-1	TRBV12-3/TRBV12-4	TRBD1	few
TGTGCCAGTAGTCGTTTGGACGGTGGATTCCTACGAGCAGTACAGGAGGCGCACGAGCAGTACTTC	CASSRLDGGFLRAVQEAHEQYF	TRBJ2-7	TRBV19	-	-
TGCGCCAGCAGCCAGGGACTAGCGGGGGGGGCGTCAGTAGAGACCCAGTACTTC	CASSQGLAGGASVETQYF	TRBJ2-5	TRBV4-3	TRBD2	many
TGTGCCTGGGGCACGGGGAGTTTCGCGCCCCAGCATTTT	CAWGTGSFAPQHF	TRBJ1-5	TRBV30	-	-
TGTGCCATCCTTATCGGACAGTTAAACACCGGGGAGCTGTTTTTT	CAILIGQLNTGELFF	TRBJ2-2	TRBV10-3	-	few
TGCAGTGCTAGAGATAGCGGGGCTTACTTGAACACTGAAGCTTTCTTT	CSARDSGAYLNTEAFF	TRBJ1-1	TRBV20-1	-	-
TGTGCCAGCAGCTCAGGACTAGCGGGGGCCCAAGAGACCCAGTACTTC	CASSSGLAGAQETQYF	TRBJ2-5	TRBV7-9	TRBD2	few
TGTGCCAGCAGCTACTCCGGGACAGCCTACGAGCAGTACTTC	CASSYSGTAYEQYF	TRBJ2-7	TRBV5-6	TRBD1	few
TGTGCCAGCAGTTACGTCCCGGTGGGCTCCTCCTACGAGCAGTACTTC	CASSYVPVGSSYEQYF	TRBJ2-7	TRBV6-5	-	-
TGTGCCAGCAGCCCCATCAGGAACACTGAAGCTTTCTTT	CASSPIRNTEAFF	TRBJ1-1	TRBV7-9	-	many
TGTGCCAGCAGTTTGGGCACAGGGGTGAGTAGCGAGAATGAGCAGTTCTTC	CASSLGTGVSSENEQFF	TRBJ2-1	TRBV12-3/TRBV12-4	TRBD1	-
TGTGCCAGCAGTTACTATACAGGGAACGAGCAGTACTTC	CASSYYTGNEQYF	TRBJ2-7	TRBV6-2/TRBV6-3	-	-
TGTGCCATCCCGGGACAGGGATTCACCGGGGAGCTGTTTTTT	CAIPGQGFTGELFF	TRBJ2-2	TRBV2	TRBD1	-
TGCAGTGCTAGAGATATTCGCTCGAACACTGAAGCTTTCTTT	CSARDIRSNTEAFF	TRBJ1-1	TRBV20-1	-	-
TGTGCCAGCAGCTTGGTAGTAGTAGCCTACGAGCAGTACTTC	CASSLVVVAYEQYF	TRBJ2-7	TRBV5-5	-	few
TGTGCCATCGTTGACCCGACAGACTATGGCTACACCTTC	CAIVDPTDYGYTF	TRBJ1-2	TRBV10-3	-	few
TGCAGTGCTAGAGATCCGGCAGGACAAGAGACCCAGTACTTC	CSARDPAGQETQYF	TRBJ2-5	TRBV20-1	-	-
TGCGCCAGCAGGGAGTCGGACAACACAGATACGCAGTATTTT	CASRESDNTDTQYF	TRBJ2-3	TRBV5-1	-	few
TGTGCCAGCAGCTTACTGGACTTAACCACAGATACGCAGTATTTT	CASSLLDLTTDTQYF	TRBJ2-3	TRBV7-2	-	few
TGCGCCAGCAGCGACGGCGGACTAGCGGGCGCCGAGCAGTACTTC	CASSDGGLAGAEQYF	TRBJ2-7	TRBV5-1	TRBD2	few
TGTGCCAGCAGTCCCGGGACAGGGGGCCCAGAGACCCAGTACTTC	CASSPGTGGPETQYF	TRBJ2-5	TRBV12-3/TRBV12-4	TRBD1	few
TGCGCCAGCAGCCAAGATCGGGGGACTACCACAGATACGCAGTATTTT	CASSQDRGTTTDTQYF	TRBJ2-3	TRBV4-3	TRBD2	-
TGTGCCAGCAGCTTAGAACGGCGGTACGAGCAGTACTTC	CASSLERRYEQYF	TRBJ2-7	TRBV7-2	-	many
TGTGCTAGTGGTTTGCAACAACTAGGGCCCGGGGAGCTGTTTTTT	CASGLQQLGPGELFF	TRBJ2-2	TRBV12-5	-	-
TGTGCCAGCAGCTCGCTAGCGGGGGCCACAGATACGCAGTATTTT	CASSSLAGATDTQYF	TRBJ2-3	TRBV7-9	TRBD2	few
TGTGCCACCAGTGGAGACCAGGTGGATACGCAGTATTTT	CATSGDQVDTQYF	TRBJ2-3	TRBV24-1	-	few
TGCAGTGCTACGGCGGGAGGGCCGCTTGAGCAGTTCTTC	CSATAGGPLEQFF	TRBJ2-1	TRBV20-1	TRBD2	-
TGTGCCACCAGCAGGGACTCGACAGGGTGGATCGGTGAAGCTTTCTTT	CATSRDSTGWIGEAFF	TRBJ1-1	TRBV15	TRBD1	-
TGCAGTGCTAGAGACCGGGACGCAGCCTACGAGCAGTACTTC	CSARDRDAAYEQYF	TRBJ2-7	TRBV20-1	-	-
TGTGCCTGGAGTGGACACTTTGGGAGCAATCAGCCCCAGCATTTT	CAWSGHFGSNQPQHF	TRBJ1-5	TRBV30	-	few
TGTGCCACCAGGGGACAGGGATCTTACAATGAGCAGTTCTTC	CATRGQGSYNEQFF	TRBJ2-1	TRBV24-1	TRBD1	-
TGCGCCAGCAGCGTACAGGGGGCTGAAGATGAAAAACTGTTTTTT	CASSVQGAEDEKLFF	TRBJ1-4	TRBV5-1	TRBD1	-
TGTGCCAGCAGCCGAACGGGACGGTCCTACGAGCAGTACTTC	CASSRTGRSYEQYF	TRBJ2-7	TRBV28	-	-
TGTGCCAGCAGCCTTCGACAAAGGGCTCAGCCCCAGCATTTT	CASSLRQRAQPQHF	TRBJ1-5	TRBV7-8	-	-
TGTGCCAGCAGTTTCAGGCATACCCTTTACGAGCAGTACTTC	CASSFRHTLYEQYF	TRBJ2-7	TRBV12-3/TRBV12-4	-	few
TGTGCCAGCAGCCCCTGGACCGGAATTAACACCGGGGAGCTGTTTTTT	CASSPWTGINTGELFF	TRBJ2-2	TRBV4-2	-	few
TGCGCCAGCAGATATCTACAGGGTATCGGGGAGCTGTTTTTT	CASRYLQGIGELFF	TRBJ2-2	TRBV5-1	-	-
TGCAGTGCTAACCCCCTGGATAGCGGGAAAGAGACCCAGTACTTC	CSANPLDSGKETQYF	TRBJ2-5	TRBV20-1	TRBD2	few
TGTGCCAGCAGTTACCGAGTAGCCGGAGAGACCCAGTACTTC	CASSYRVAGETQYF	TRBJ2-5	TRBV6-2/TRBV6-3	-	few
TGCGCCAGCAGCCAACGACACTTCATGAACACTGAAGCTTTCTTT	CASSQRHFMNTEAFF	TRBJ1-1	TRBV4-1	-	-
TGTGCCAGCAGTCTCCCTAGCGTCAGCTCCTACGAGCAGTACTTC	CASSLPSVSSYEQYF	TRBJ2-7	TRBV12-3/TRBV12-4	-	many
TGTGCCAGCAGCCCCCGACAGGCCCAGAAGTACTTC	CASSPRQAQKYF	TRBJ2-4	TRBV11-3	-	few
TGCGCCAGCAGCTTGGATGGGACAGCTTCAGAGCCCCAGCATTTT	CASSLDGTASEPQHF	TRBJ1-5	TRBV5-1	TRBD1	few
TGCGCCAGCAGCTTTACTAGCGGGAGTAATGAGCAGTTCTTC	CASSFTSGSNEQFF	TRBJ2-1	TRBV5-1	TRBD2	many
TGTGCCAGCAGCTCCTTGGACACGGTCTATGGCTACACCTTC	CASSSLDTVYGYTF	TRBJ1-2	TRBV5-6	-	many